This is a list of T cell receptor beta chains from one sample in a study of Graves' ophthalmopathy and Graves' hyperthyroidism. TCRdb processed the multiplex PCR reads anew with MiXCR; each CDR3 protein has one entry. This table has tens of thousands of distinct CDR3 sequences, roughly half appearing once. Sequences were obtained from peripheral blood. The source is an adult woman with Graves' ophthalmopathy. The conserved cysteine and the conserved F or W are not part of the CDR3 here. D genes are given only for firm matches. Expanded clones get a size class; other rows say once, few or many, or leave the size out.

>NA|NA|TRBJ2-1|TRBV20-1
SASQDSNEQF
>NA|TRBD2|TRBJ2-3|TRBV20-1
SARGGPPLFTDTQY
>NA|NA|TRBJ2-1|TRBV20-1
SGIGGDRKGNGQF
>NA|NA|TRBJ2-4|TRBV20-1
SDSVVNIQY
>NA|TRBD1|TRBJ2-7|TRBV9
ASSVSGQGGSEQY
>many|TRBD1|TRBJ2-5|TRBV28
ASSLGQGLYQETQY
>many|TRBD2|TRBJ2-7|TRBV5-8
ASSRTTSGSHEQY
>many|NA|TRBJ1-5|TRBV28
ASSLARWGNQPQH
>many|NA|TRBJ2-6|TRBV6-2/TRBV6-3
ASRTRASGANVLT
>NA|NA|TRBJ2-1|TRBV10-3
AIEGIWDYEQF
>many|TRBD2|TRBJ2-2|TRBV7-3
ASRVSGSSAGELF
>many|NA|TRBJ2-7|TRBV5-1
ASSDSNSNHLYEQY
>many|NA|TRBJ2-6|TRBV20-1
SARDPGWVGANVLT
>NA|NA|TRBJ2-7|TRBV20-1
SAARGSYKY
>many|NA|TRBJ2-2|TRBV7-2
ASTLVGTNTGELF
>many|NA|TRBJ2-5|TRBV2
ASSEDRSTQY
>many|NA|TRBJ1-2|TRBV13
ASSSYRDGYT
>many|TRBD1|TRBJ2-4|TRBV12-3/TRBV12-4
ASSTGDQNIQY
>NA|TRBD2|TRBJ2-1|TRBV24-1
AGSYISGLAGGPSGNEQF
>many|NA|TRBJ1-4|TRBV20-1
SASDGEKLF
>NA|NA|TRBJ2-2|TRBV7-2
AGSLASPGELF
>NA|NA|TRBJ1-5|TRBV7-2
ASSLGRETRETQH
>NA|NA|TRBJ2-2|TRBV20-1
SARHRDKGGELF